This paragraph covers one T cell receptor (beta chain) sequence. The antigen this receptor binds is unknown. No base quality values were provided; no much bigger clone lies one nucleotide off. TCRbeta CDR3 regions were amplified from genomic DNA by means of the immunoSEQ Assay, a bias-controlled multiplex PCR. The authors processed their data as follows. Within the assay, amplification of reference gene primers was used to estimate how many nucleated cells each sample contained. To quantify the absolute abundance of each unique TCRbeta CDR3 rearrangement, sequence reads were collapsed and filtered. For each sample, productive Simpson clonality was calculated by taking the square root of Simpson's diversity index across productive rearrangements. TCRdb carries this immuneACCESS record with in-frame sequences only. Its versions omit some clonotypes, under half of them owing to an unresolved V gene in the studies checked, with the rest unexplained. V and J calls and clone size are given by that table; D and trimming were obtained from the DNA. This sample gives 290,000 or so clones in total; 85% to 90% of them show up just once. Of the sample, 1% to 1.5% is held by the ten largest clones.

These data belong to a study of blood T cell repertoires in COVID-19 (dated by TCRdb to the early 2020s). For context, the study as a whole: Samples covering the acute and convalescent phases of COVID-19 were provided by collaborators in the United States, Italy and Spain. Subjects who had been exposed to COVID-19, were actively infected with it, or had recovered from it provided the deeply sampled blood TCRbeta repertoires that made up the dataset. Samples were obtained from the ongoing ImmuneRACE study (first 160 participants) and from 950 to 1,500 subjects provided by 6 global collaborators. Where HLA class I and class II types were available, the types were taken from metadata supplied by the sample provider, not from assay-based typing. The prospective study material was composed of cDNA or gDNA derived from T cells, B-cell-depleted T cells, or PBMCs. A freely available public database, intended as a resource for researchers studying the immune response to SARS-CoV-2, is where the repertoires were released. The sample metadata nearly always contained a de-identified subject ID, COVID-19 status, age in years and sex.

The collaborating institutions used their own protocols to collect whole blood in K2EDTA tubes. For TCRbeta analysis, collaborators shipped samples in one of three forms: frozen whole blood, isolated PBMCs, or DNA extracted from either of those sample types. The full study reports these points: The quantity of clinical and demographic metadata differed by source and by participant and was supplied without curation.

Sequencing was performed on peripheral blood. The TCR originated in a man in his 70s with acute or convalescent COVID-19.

The CDR3 loop reads CASSRTMTGQGYTF. The nucleotides are TGTGCCAGCAGCCGAACGATGACAGGCCAAGGCTACACCTTC. The chain is encoded by TRBV4-2 joined to TRBJ1-2; D gene: possibly TRBD1, on 6 matching bases. Trimming costs V 4 bases and J 8 bases, and their ends lie 17 bases apart. From the cysteine up to the phenylalanine, the CDR3 has a length of 14 residues. The read is trimmed to its CDR3 DNA, 42 bases read in frame from base 1. From the germline V gene, CDR1 is LGHNA and CDR2 is YNFKEQ.